The present T cell receptor (beta chain) was sequenced within a study of CD8 T cells in Susac syndrome. The CDR3 loop spans 14 amino acids. Germline assignment: CDR1 KGHSH and CDR2 LQKENI. The trim removed 5 bases at V and 5 bases at J, leaving 7 bases unmatched. Negative isolation was applied to CD8+ and CD4+ T cells, and FACS enrichment was applied to TEMRA cells. It was with random hexamers that about 0.45 to 1 ug RNA was reverse transcribed. Amplification of TCR beta CDR3 was carried out by immunoSEQ multiplex PCR, which covered 54 Vbeta and 13 Jbeta segments. TCRdb re-called the immunoSEQ multiplex PCR reads through MiXCR, storing one row per CDR3 protein. The table shows 150,000 to 200,000 distinct CDR3 sequences, with about 91% occurring only once.

This clonotype was obtained from a human donor in good health. The chain recombines TRBV18 with TRBJ2-7, with 9 bases aligning to TRBD1. Sample: CD4+ T cells from PBMCs. In DNA, the CDR3 is TGTGCCAGCTCATCACGACAGGGGGTCCACGAGCAGTACTTC. Protein product: CASSSRQGVHEQYF.